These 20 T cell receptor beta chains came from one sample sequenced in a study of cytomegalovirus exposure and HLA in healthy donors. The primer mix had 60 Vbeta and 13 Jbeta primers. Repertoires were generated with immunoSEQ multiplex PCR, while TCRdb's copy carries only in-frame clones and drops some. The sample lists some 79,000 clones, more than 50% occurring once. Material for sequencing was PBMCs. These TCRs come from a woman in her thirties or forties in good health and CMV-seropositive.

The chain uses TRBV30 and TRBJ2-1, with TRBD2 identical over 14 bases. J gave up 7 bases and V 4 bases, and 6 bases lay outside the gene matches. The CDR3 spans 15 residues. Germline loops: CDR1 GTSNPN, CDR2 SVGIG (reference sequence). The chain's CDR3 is CAWTPGLAGVNEQFF. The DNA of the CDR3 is TGTGCCTGGACCCCGGGACTAGCGGGAGTTAATGAGCAGTTCTTC. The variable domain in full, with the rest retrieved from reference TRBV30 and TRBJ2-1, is SQTIHQWPATLVQPVGSPLSLECTVEGTSNPNLYWYRQAAGRGLQLLFYSVGIGQISSEVPQNLSASRPQDRQFILSSKKLLLSDSGFYLCAWTPGLAGVNEQFFGPGTRLTVL.

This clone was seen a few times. DNA of the CDR3: TGTGCCAGCAGTTACTCGAGTCCGCGGGAGACCCAGTACTTC. It codes for CASSYSSPRETQYF. V is TRBV6-5 and J is TRBJ2-5; D uncertain. The V gene lost 0 bases and the J gene lost 5 bases, with 10 bases spanning the gap. Germline V lookup: CDR1 MNHEY, CDR2 SVGAGI. The CDR3 totals 14 residues.

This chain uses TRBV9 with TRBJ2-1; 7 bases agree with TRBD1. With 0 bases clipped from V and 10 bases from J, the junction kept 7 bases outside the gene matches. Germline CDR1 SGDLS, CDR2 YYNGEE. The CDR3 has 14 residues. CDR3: CASSVVGNRGEQFF. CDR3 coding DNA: TGTGCCAGCAGCGTAGTCGGGAACAGGGGAGAGCAGTTCTTC.

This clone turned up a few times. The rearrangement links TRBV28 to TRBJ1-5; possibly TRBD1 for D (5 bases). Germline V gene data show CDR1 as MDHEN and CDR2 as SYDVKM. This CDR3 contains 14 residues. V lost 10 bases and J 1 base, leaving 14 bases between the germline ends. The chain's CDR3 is CATRGGVSNQPQHF. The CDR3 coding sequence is TGTGCCACCCGGGGGGGGGTGAGCAATCAGCCCCAGCATTTT.

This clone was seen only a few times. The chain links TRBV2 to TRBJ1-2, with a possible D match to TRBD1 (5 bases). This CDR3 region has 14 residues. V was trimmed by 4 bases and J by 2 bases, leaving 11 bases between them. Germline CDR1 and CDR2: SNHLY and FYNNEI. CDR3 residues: CASSAIRENYGYTF. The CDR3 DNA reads TGTGCCAGCAGTGCCATCAGGGAAAACTATGGCTACACCTTC.

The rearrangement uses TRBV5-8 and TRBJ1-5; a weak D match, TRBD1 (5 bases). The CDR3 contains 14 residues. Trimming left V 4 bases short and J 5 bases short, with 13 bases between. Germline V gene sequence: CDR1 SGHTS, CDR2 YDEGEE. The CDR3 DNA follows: TGTGCCAGCAGCCGGGGCGGGGGAGATCAGCCCCAGCATTTT. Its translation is CASSRGGGDQPQHF.

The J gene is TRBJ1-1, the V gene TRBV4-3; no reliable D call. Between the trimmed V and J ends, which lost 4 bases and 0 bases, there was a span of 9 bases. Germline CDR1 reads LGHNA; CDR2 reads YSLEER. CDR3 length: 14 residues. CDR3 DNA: TGCGCCAGCAGCCTAGAGGGCGTGAACACTGAAGCTTTCTTT. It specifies CASSLEGVNTEAFF.

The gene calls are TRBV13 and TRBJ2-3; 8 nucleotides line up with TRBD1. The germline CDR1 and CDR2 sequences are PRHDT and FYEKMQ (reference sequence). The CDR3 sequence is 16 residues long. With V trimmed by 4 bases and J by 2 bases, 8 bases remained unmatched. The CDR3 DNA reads TGTGCCAGCAGCTCGAAGGACAGGGTTCACACAGATACGCAGTATTTT. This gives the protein CASSSKDRVHTDTQYF.

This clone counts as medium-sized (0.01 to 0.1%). The CDR3, as DNA: TGTGCCAGCAGTTATGACAGTGAAGCTTTCTTT. It encodes CASSYDSEAFF. V and J are TRBV2 and TRBJ1-1, with a tentative D call TRBD1 (5 bases). Germline V gene lookup returns CDR1 SNHLY and CDR2 FYNNEI. The CDR3 has 11 residues. Deletions cut 5 bases from V and 7 bases from J, with 8 bases between.

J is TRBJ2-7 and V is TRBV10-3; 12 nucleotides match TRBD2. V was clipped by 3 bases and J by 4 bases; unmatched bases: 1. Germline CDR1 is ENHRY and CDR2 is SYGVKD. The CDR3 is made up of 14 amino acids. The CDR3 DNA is TGTGCCATCAGTGAACTAGCGGGAGGATACGAGCAGTACTTC. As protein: CAISELAGGYEQYF.

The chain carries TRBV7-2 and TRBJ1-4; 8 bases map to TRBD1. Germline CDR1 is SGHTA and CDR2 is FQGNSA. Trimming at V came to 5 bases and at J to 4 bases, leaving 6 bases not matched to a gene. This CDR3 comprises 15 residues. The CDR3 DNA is TGTACCAGCAGCAGACAGGGGCGGAATAATGAAAAACTGTTTTTT. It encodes CTSSRQGRNNEKLFF. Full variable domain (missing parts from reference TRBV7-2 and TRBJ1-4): GAGVSQSPSNKVTEKGKDVELRCDPISGHTALYWYRQSLGQGLEFLIYFQGNSAPDKSGLPSDRFSAERTGGSVSTLTIQRTQQEDSAVYLCTSSRQGRNNEKLFFGSGTQLSVL.

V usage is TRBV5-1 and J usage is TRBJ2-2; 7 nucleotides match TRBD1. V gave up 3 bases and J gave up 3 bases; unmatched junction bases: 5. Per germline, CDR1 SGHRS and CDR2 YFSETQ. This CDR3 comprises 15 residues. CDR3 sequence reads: CASSSSTGDTGELFF. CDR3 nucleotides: TGCGCCAGCAGCTCGTCAACAGGGGACACCGGGGAGCTGTTTTTT. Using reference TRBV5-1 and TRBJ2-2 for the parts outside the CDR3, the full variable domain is KAGVTQTPRYLIKTRGQQVTLSCSPISGHRSVSWYQQTPGQGLQFLFEYFSETQRNKGNFPGRFSGRQFSNSRSEMNVSTLELGDSALYLCASSSSTGDTGELFFGEGSRLTVL.

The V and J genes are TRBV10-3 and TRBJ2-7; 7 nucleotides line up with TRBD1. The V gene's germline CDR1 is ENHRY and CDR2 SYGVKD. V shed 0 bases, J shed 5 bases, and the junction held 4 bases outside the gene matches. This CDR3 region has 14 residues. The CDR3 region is CAISESTGADEQYF. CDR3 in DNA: TGTGCCATCAGTGAGTCAACAGGGGCCGACGAGCAGTACTTC.

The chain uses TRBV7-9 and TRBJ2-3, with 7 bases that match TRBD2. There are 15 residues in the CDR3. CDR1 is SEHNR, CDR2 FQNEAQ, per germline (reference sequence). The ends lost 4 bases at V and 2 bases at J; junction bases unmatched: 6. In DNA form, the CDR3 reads TGTGCCAGCAGCTATAAAAGCGGGACCACAGATACGCAGTATTTT. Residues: CASSYKSGTTDTQYF.

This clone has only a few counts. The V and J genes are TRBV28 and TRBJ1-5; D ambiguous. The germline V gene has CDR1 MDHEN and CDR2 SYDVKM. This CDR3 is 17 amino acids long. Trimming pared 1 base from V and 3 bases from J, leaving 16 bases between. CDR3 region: CASSLLDLTGVNQPQHF. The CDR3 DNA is TGTGCCAGCAGTTTATTGGATCTTACGGGAGTCAATCAGCCCCAGCATTTT.

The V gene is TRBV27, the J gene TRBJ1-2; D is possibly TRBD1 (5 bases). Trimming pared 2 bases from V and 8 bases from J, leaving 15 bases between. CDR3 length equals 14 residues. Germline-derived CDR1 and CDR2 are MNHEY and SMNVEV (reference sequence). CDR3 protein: CASSLRGGALGYTF. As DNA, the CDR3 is TGTGCCAGCAGTTTACGGGGAGGGGCGTTGGGCTACACCTTC.

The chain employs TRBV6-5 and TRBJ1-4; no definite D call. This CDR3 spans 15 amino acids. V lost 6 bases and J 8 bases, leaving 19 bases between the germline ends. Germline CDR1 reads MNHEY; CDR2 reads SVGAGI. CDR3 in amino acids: CASSPHSGIREKLFF. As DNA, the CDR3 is TGTGCCAGCAGCCCCCACTCGGGAATCAGGGAAAAACTGTTTTTT.

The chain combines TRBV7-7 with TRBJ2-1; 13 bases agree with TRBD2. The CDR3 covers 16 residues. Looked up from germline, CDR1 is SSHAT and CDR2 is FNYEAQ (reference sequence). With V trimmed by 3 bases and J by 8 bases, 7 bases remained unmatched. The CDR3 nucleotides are TGTGCCAGCAGCTTCGGGACTAGCGGGATACTGGATGAGCAGTTCTTC. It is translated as CASSFGTSGILDEQFF.

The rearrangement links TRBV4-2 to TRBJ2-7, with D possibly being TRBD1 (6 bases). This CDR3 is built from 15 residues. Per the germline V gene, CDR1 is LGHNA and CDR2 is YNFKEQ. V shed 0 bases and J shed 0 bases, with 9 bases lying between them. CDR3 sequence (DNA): TGTGCCAGCAGCCAAGAAACAGGGAGCTCCTACGAGCAGTACTTC. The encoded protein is CASSQETGSSYEQYF.

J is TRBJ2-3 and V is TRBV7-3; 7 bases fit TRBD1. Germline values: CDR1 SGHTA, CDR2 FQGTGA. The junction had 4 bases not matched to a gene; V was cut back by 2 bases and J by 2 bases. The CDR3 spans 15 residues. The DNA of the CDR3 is TGTGCCAGCAGCTTAGGTGGACAGGTCACAGATACGCAGTATTTT. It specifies CASSLGGQVTDTQYF.